Each of the 28 T cell receptor beta chains below was sequenced from the same sample in a study of identical twins (dated by TCRdb to 2015 to 2016). The receptor library was made with 5' RACE. Instrument on record: Illumina HiSeq 2000. Clones were called with MiXCR by TCRdb after fastp trimmed the public reads at Q25, and only in-frame beta chains were retained. Each CDR3 protein gets just one entry, which takes the most common genes and DNA from the rows behind it. This sample gives roughly 500,000 distinct CDR3 sequences in total; approximately 22% of them show up just once. The ten top clones hold 0.91% of the sample. The data were also submitted as part of a second study, on T cells expressing NK-cell markers.

Sequencing was carried out using CD4+ T cells sorted from blood. The receptor set was obtained from a woman under 30 in good health.

There are many counts of this clonotype. This chain connects TRBV5-6 to TRBJ2-3, with a weak D call TRBD1 (7 bases). Trimming removed 6 bases at V and 8 bases at J, with 19 bases between. Germline V gene lookup returns CDR1 SGHDT and CDR2 YYEEEE. The CDR3 has 14 residues. CDR3 region: CASTLRRGQGTQYF. Written as DNA, the CDR3 is TGTGCCAGCACCCTGCGGAGGGGGCAAGGTACGCAGTATTTT.

This chain connects TRBV5-1 to TRBJ2-3; D might be TRBD1 or TRBD2, each matching 5 bases. Germline V CDR1 and CDR2: SGHRS, YFSETQ. The CDR3 runs to 19 residues. V was clipped by 1 base and J by 5 bases, with 26 bases between them. CDR3: CASSLTSWGRSGDGDTQYF. CDR3 nucleotides: TGCGCCAGCAGCTTGACGTCGTGGGGACGGAGTGGAGACGGAGATACGCAGTATTTT.

The chain has TRBV12-3 or TRBV12-4 and TRBJ1-1; D not resolved. Trimming shortened V by 5 bases and J by 6 bases, and 13 bases separated the two germline ends. The CDR3 is 13 residues long. DNA of the CDR3: TGTGCCAGCAGTGCCTTTATCGTCTCTGAAGCTTTCTTT. This sequence encodes CASSAFIVSEAFF.

In its sample, this clonotype was seen many times. The chain joins TRBV7-2 to TRBJ2-5, with a weak D call TRBD2 (7 bases). Germline lookup yields CDR1 SGHTA and CDR2 FQGNSA. This CDR3 is 13 amino acids long. V was clipped by 3 bases and J by 5 bases, with 10 bases between them. The CDR3 reads CASSLGRGETQYF. CDR3 nucleotides: TGTGCCAGCAGCTTGGGGAGGGGGGAGACCCAGTACTTC.

The V gene is TRBV4-2, the J gene TRBJ2-2; the D call may be TRBD1 or TRBD2 (5 bases each). Trimming pared 2 bases from V and 7 bases from J, leaving 8 bases between. Germline V gives CDR1 LGHNA, CDR2 YNFKEQ. The CDR3 sequence is 13 residues long. CDR3 sequence: CASSQTRGGELFF. The DNA of the CDR3 is TGTGCCAGCAGCCAAACTAGGGGCGGGGAGCTGTTTTTT.

This chain connects TRBV5-1 to TRBJ2-3; a possible D gene is TRBD1 (6 bases). V lost 3 bases to trimming and J lost 2 bases, with 16 bases between them. The CDR3 covers 16 residues. CDR1 is SGHRS and CDR2 is YFSETQ in the germline V gene. The CDR3 reads CASSSTGQKSTDTQYF. The CDR3 nucleotides read TGCGCCAGCAGCTCGACCGGACAGAAGTCCACAGATACGCAGTATTTT. Variable domain in full (rest from reference TRBV5-1 and TRBJ2-3): KAGVTQTPRYLIKTRGQQVTLSCSPISGHRSVSWYQQTPGQGLQFLFEYFSETQRNKGNFPGRFSGRQFSNSRSEMNVSTLELGDSALYLCASSSTGQKSTDTQYFGPGTRLTVL.

At least ten counts were recorded for this clonotype. The chain links TRBV5-1 to TRBJ2-3; D is ambiguous. V was clipped by 5 bases and J by 0 bases, with 10 bases between them. Per the germline V gene, CDR1 is SGHRS and CDR2 is YFSETQ. CDR3 length: 14 residues. The CDR3 nucleotides are TGCGCCAGCAGTGACGACCCAAGCACAGATACGCAGTATTTT. Its protein is CASSDDPSTDTQYF.

V and J are TRBV6-1 and TRBJ1-4, with 9 nucleotides matching TRBD1. The CDR3 covers 14 residues. With 6 bases clipped from V and 8 bases from J, the junction kept 7 bases outside the gene matches. The V gene's germline CDR1 is MNHNS and CDR2 SASEGT. The CDR3 spells CASSRGQGREKLFF. The CDR3 coding sequence is TGTGCCAGCAGCCGGGGACAGGGAAGAGAAAAACTGTTTTTT.

The V gene is TRBV4-1, the J gene TRBJ2-1; 15 bases fit TRBD2. The V gene's germline CDR1 is MGHRA and CDR2 YSYEKL. The CDR3 contains 19 residues. Losses at the gene ends were 1 base for V and 7 bases for J; bases not matched to a gene: 11. CDR3 region: CASSQARGLAGGPLNEQFF. In DNA form, the CDR3 reads TGCGCCAGCAGCCAAGCTAGGGGACTAGCGGGGGGCCCCTTAAATGAGCAGTTCTTC.

This chain uses TRBV18 with TRBJ1-2; the match to TRBD1 covers 7 bases. The CDR3 consists of 14 residues. V trimming: 5 bases; J trimming: 8 bases; junction bases outside the gene matches: 11. Per the germline V gene, CDR1 is KGHSH and CDR2 is LQKENI. Written as DNA, the CDR3 is TGTGCCAGCTCATCGACAGGGTATGGTAGCGGCTACACCTTC. This encodes CASSSTGYGSGYTF.

The V gene is TRBV5-1, the J gene TRBJ2-3; D unresolved. CDR3 length: 13 amino acids. Germline CDR1 is SGHRS and CDR2 is YFSETQ. Between the trimmed V and J ends, which lost 2 bases and 2 bases, there was a span of 6 bases. The CDR3 is CASSLDDTDTQYF. The CDR3 DNA is TGCGCCAGCAGCTTAGATGACACAGATACGCAGTATTTT.

A single count supports this clonotype. CDR3 loop: CASSPWTSGGLYEQYF. The DNA of the CDR3 is TGTGCCAGCAGCCCCTGGACTAGCGGGGGTCTCTACGAGCAGTACTTC. The chain is built from TRBV7-6 and TRBJ2-7; 13 bases are shared with TRBD2. There are 16 residues in the CDR3. The germline V gene has CDR1 SGHVS and CDR2 FNYEAQ. The junction had 7 bases not matched to a gene; V was cut back by 5 bases and J by 3 bases.

J is TRBJ1-2 and V is TRBV5-5; 9 nucleotides match TRBD1. The CDR3 covers 13 residues. From germline, CDR1 is SGHKS and CDR2 YYEKEE (reference sequence). J lost 8 bases, V lost 2 bases, and 4 bases had no gene match. CDR3 amino acids: CASSFETGGGYTF. The CDR3 DNA reads TGTGCCAGCAGCTTCGAGACAGGGGGAGGCTACACCTTC.

Only a few counts were recorded for this clonotype. The rearrangement links TRBV12-3 or TRBV12-4 to TRBJ2-1; weak D call: TRBD1 (6 bases). This CDR3 is 14 amino acids long. The V and J ends lost 1 base and 6 bases respectively, with 10 bases between them. CDR3 in amino acids: CASSLEQGFNEQFF. The DNA for the CDR3 is TGTGCCAGCAGTTTAGAGCAGGGGTTCAATGAGCAGTTCTTC.

The chain has TRBV4-1 and TRBJ2-1; D unclear. CDR1 is MGHRA and CDR2 is YSYEKL in the germline V gene. V gave up 1 base and J gave up 9 bases, with 13 bases separating them. The CDR3 contains 14 residues. This CDR3 is CASSQGDTRSEQFF. The CDR3 DNA sequence: TGCGCCAGCAGCCAAGGGGATACCCGTTCTGAGCAGTTCTTC.

The chain couples TRBV6-1 to TRBJ2-7, with 13 bases identical to TRBD2. Losses at the gene ends were 6 bases for V and 0 bases for J; bases not matched to a gene: 8. Germline CDR1 is MNHNS and CDR2 is SASEGT. CDR3 size: 17 residues. The CDR3, as DNA: TGTGCCAGCAGGCCCCGGACTAGCGGGGGCCTCTCCTACGAGCAGTACTTC. The encoded protein is CASRPRTSGGLSYEQYF.

This clonotype has just a few counts. The rearrangement joins TRBV19 to TRBJ2-7, with D perhaps given as TRBD1 or TRBD2 (5 bases each). Germline assignment: CDR1 LNHDA and CDR2 SQIVND (reference sequence). The CDR3 has 13 residues. Deletions cut 3 bases from V and 5 bases from J, with 11 bases between. The CDR3 sequence is CASSIGTGDEQYF. In nucleotides, the CDR3 is TGTGCCAGTAGTATCGGGACCGGCGACGAGCAGTACTTC.

Turning to this clonotype: One end of the junction does not line up with germline, which may come from a read error. The J gene is TRBJ2-1, the V gene TRBV12-3 or TRBV12-4; D ambiguous. There are 18 residues in the CDR3. CDR3 sequence: CAISLLGFGLSSYNEQFF. CDR3 DNA: TGTGCCATCAGTTTATTAGGCTTTGGTCTGAGCTCCTACAATGAGCAGTTCTTC.

This clonotype was seen ten or more times. The chain joins TRBV20-1 to TRBJ2-2; D not certain. Germline V lookup: CDR1 DFQATT, CDR2 SNEGSKA (reference sequence). Trimming took 0 bases from V and 7 from J, leaving 9 bases between them. This CDR3 region has 13 residues. The CDR3 reads CSARDAVGGELFF. CDR3 nucleotides: TGCAGTGCTAGAGATGCGGTAGGCGGGGAGCTGTTTTTT.

This clonotype was counted between two and nine times. The V gene is TRBV5-5, the J gene TRBJ1-1; no clear D gene. This CDR3 is built from 11 residues. The V gene lost 1 base and the J gene lost 10 bases, with 8 bases spanning the gap. The germline gives CDR1 SGHKS, CDR2 YYEKEE (reference sequence). The CDR3 DNA reads as TGTGCCAGCAGCTTGTCTCACGGAGCTTTCTTT. It specifies CASSLSHGAFF.

CDR3 in amino acids: CASSQAAGEVSPLHF. The CDR3 bases are TGTGCCAGCAGCCAAGCCGCAGGGGAGGTATCACCCCTCCACTTT. V gene TRBV3-1 combines with J gene TRBJ1-6; tentatively, D is TRBD1 (6 bases). V was shortened by 1 base and J by 10 bases, with 14 bases between the two germline ends. From germline, CDR1 is LGHDT and CDR2 YNNKEL (reference sequence). This CDR3 region has 15 residues. Full variable domain (missing parts from reference TRBV3-1 and TRBJ1-6): DTAVSQTPKYLVTQMGNDKSIKCEQNLGHDTMYWYKQDSKKFLKIMFSYNNKELIINETVPNRFSPKSPDKAHLNLHINSLELGDSAVYFCASSQAAGEVSPLHFGNGTRLTVT.

The gene calls are TRBV20-1 and TRBJ1-1; D possibly corresponds to TRBD1 (6 bases). Trimming removed 4 bases at V and 5 bases at J, with 11 bases between. The CDR3 loop spans 12 amino acids. Germline V CDR1 and CDR2: DFQATT, SNEGSKA (reference sequence). The CDR3 sequence: CSATRGGTEAFF. CDR3 DNA sequence: TGCAGTGCTACCAGGGGAGGGACTGAAGCTTTCTTT.

The chain employs TRBV10-3 and TRBJ2-1; TRBD2 aligns across 7 bases. Per the germline V gene, CDR1 is ENHRY and CDR2 is SYGVKD. J gave up 9 bases and V 4 bases, and 6 bases lay outside the gene matches. This CDR3 spans 13 amino acids. Here the CDR3 DNA reads TGTGCCATCAGTGGGACATCGGGGGGTGAGCAGTTCTTC. It encodes CAISGTSGGEQFF.

This clonotype has only a few counts. The rearrangement links TRBV11-2 to TRBJ1-2; possible D gene TRBD1, 5 bases. Germline loops: CDR1 SGHAT, CDR2 FQNNGV. The ends were cut back, 6 bases at V and 4 bases at J, with 15 bases in the middle. There are 14 residues in the CDR3. The CDR3: CASRLTGQTYGYTF. As DNA, the CDR3 is TGTGCCAGCAGATTAACTGGACAAACCTATGGCTACACCTTC.

This clonotype was counted a few times. The J gene is TRBJ1-2, the V gene TRBV12-3 or TRBV12-4; no clear D. This CDR3 comprises 14 residues. V was pared by 2 bases and J by 7 bases, with 14 bases between. CDR3 bases: TGTGCCAGCAGTTTAATTCCCGGTAGTGGTGGCTACACCTTC. This sequence encodes CASSLIPGSGGYTF.

On this clonotype itself: A junction boundary mismatches the germline segment, possibly from a read error. The gene calls are TRBV7-8 and TRBJ2-3; perhaps TRBD2 as D (5 bases). This CDR3 region has 14 residues. The germline V gene has CDR1 SGHVS and CDR2 FQNEAQ. The CDR3: CASSLGPSTNTQYF. The CDR3 DNA sequence: TGTGCCAGCAGCTTAGGTCCTAGCACAAATACGCAGTATTTT.

This clonotype was detected only a few times. CDR3 bases: TGTGCCAGCAGCCCAACAGGGGGCACGTACAATGAGCAGTTCTTC. Encoded protein: CASSPTGGTYNEQFF. The genes are TRBV7-3 and TRBJ2-1, with 9 bases matching TRBD1. V dropped 5 bases and J dropped 4; count of bases not matched to a gene: 6. This CDR3 contains 15 residues. Germline lookup yields CDR1 SGHTA and CDR2 FQGTGA.

V is TRBV5-5 and J is TRBJ2-7, with 8 bases fitting TRBD2. J was trimmed by 0 bases and V by 0 bases; bases with no gene match: 5. Germline-derived CDR1 and CDR2 are SGHKS and YYEKEE (reference sequence). This CDR3 region has 16 residues. The CDR3 sequence is CASSLVAGGISYEQYF. CDR3 sequence (DNA): TGTGCCAGCAGCTTGGTGGCGGGGGGAATCTCCTACGAGCAGTACTTC.